The rows below give T cell receptor beta chains drawn from one sample of a study of cytomegalovirus exposure and HLA in healthy donors. Measured with immunoSEQ multiplex PCR; TCRdb has only the in-frame clones, and not every one. Recorded for this sample: 20,000 to 25,000 clones. The sample consisted of PBMCs. The receptors derive from a man aged 55 to 70 in good health and CMV-seropositive. The CDR3 runs from the conserved cysteine through the conserved F or W. A D gene is named only where the DNA matches it firmly.

TGTGCCAGCAGCGGCCGACAGGGCCAAGAGACCCAGTACTTC,CASSGRQGQETQYF,TRBD1,14,TRBJ2-5,TRBV9
TGTGCCAGCAGAGCCACACGGGGGGTCTACGAGCAGTACTTC,CASRATRGVYEQYF,TRBD2,14,TRBJ2-7,TRBV7-9
TGCGCCAGCAGCTTGGTATCGGGAGGGGGAGAGACCCAGTACTTC,CASSLVSGGGETQYF,TRBD2,15,TRBJ2-5,TRBV5-1
TGTGCCAGCAGCTGGGCGGGGGGCTCCGACAATGAGCAGTTCTTC,CASSWAGGSDNEQFF,TRBD2,15,TRBJ2-1,TRBV7-9
TGTGCCAGCAGTTCGTGTGGAAGCGGGTGCGAGCAGTACTTC,CASSSCGSGCEQYF,.,14,TRBJ2-7,TRBV6-6
TGCGCCAGCAGCCAACGACTAGCGGGAAACCAAGAGAACCAGTACTTC,CASSQRLAGNQENQYF,TRBD2,16,TRBJ2-5,TRBV4-1
TGTGCCAGCTCACCCTCCAGGGAACAAGCCTACGAGCAGTACTTC,CASSPSREQAYEQYF,.,15,TRBJ2-7,TRBV18
TGTGCCAGCAGTTCCACTCGGACAGGGTCCTACGAGCAGTACTTC,CASSSTRTGSYEQYF,TRBD1,15,TRBJ2-7,TRBV28
TGCGCCAGCAGCCAGGACGGGGACTACGAGCAGTACTTC,CASSQDGDYEQYF,.,13,TRBJ2-7,TRBV4-1
TGTGCCAGCAGCCCAAGGACAGGGGGTGTCCCTGAAGCTTTCTTT,CASSPRTGGVPEAFF,TRBD1,15,TRBJ1-1,TRBV5-5
TGTGCCAGCAGCTTTAGCGGGAGGGCCGGAATCGGGGAGCTGTTTTTT,CASSFSGRAGIGELFF,TRBD2,16,TRBJ2-2,TRBV11-3
TGCGCCAGCAGCTTGTGGGGCGTCGGGGGTATGGAGACCCAGTACTTC,CASSLWGVGGMETQYF,.,16,TRBJ2-5,TRBV5-1
TGTGCCAGCAGCCGGACTGATAATGAAAAACTGTTTTTT,CASSRTDNEKLFF,.,13,TRBJ1-4,TRBV14
TGTGCCAGCAGCCCGGGCCGGCCGGGAGGGGTTTACGAGCAGTACTTC,CASSPGRPGGVYEQYF,TRBD2,16,TRBJ2-7,TRBV7-2
TGCGCCAGCAGCGTCTCCTTCGGGACAGGGGAAGAGACCCAGTACTTC,CASSVSFGTGEETQYF,TRBD1,16,TRBJ2-5,TRBV5-1
TGTGCCATCAGTGAGACTGTCGGGGGACAAGAGACCCAGTACTTC,CAISETVGGQETQYF,.,15,TRBJ2-5,TRBV10-3
TGTGCCAGTCGTAGGGAGGCCTCCTACAATGAGCAGTTCTTC,CASRREASYNEQFF,.,14,TRBJ2-1,TRBV19
TGTGCCAGCAGAATGGGCCCAACTAATGAAAAACTGTTTTTT,CASRMGPTNEKLFF,.,14,TRBJ1-4,TRBV6-5
TGTGCCAGCAGCTTTTCGGTGACTGGGGCCAACGTCCTGACTTTC,CASSFSVTGANVLTF,.,15,TRBJ2-6,TRBV7-9
TGTGCCAGTAGTATTGGTAGGGAGAATCAGCCCCAGCATTTT,CASSIGRENQPQHF,.,14,TRBJ1-5,TRBV19
TGTGCCAGCTCACCTCAGGGGAGTCAGCCCCAGCATTTT,CASSPQGSQPQHF,.,13,TRBJ1-5,TRBV18
TGCGCCAGCACCCGTCGGCTCGCGGGAGGGGGCACAGATACGCAGTATTTT,CASTRRLAGGGTDTQYF,TRBD2,17,TRBJ2-3,TRBV5-1
TGTGCCAGCAGCGTGAGCGGGAGGGGACACAATGAGCAGTTCTTC,CASSVSGRGHNEQFF,TRBD2,15,TRBJ2-1,TRBV9
TGTGCCAGCAGTACCGACAGGGGTCATCAGCCCCAGCATTTT,CASSTDRGHQPQHF,TRBD1,14,TRBJ1-5,TRBV2
TGCGCCAGCAGGAGGGACTATGGCTACACCTTC,CASRRDYGYTF,.,11,TRBJ1-2,TRBV5-1